The clone carrying this T cell receptor beta chain is a singleton in its sample. The data derive from a study of blood T cell repertoires in COVID-19. The overall study: Sites across the United States, Italy and Spain contributed samples from acute and convalescent COVID-19. From T cells, B-cell-depleted T cells, or PBMCs came the material, which was cDNA or gDNA.

In the original workflow: Reference gene primer amplification gave estimated nucleated cell counts. Sequenced by immunoSEQ multiplex PCR; TCRdb stores in-frame clones only, minus some. D and trimming come from the DNA, and the V and J calls and clone size come from that table. The sample lists some 130,000 clones, around 83% seen once, with 3.5% to 5% in the top ten. Trimming took 3 bases from V and 2 from J; bases not matched to a gene: 7. The CDR3 has 15 amino acids. Germline CDR1 and CDR2: DFQATT and SNEGSKA (reference sequence). The genes are TRBV20-1 and TRBJ2-3; 8 positions agree with TRBD2. Sequencing was done on a sample of peripheral blood. The TCR sequence derives from a human donor in a cohort sampled during active COVID-19. This chain's CDR3 is CSASKLAELTDTQYF. The CDR3 DNA sequence: TGCAGTGCTAGTAAACTAGCGGAACTCACAGATACGCAGTATTTT.